The 8 T cell receptor beta chains below all came from one sample that was sequenced in a study of control samples from healthy donors and cancer patients. Profiled with immunoSEQ multiplex PCR; TCRdb holds only in-frame clones, not every one. In the table there are approximately 90,000 clones, approximately 89% of which are singletons. Sequencing was carried out using blood. All receptors come from a man in his thirties or forties in good health.

The table lists this clone with a count of one. The chain has TRBV7-8 and TRBJ2-6, with D unresolved. Trimming stripped 5 bases from V and 2 bases from J, with 13 bases between. This CDR3 is built from 16 residues. Germline CDR1 is SGHVS and CDR2 is FQNEAQ. Here the CDR3 reads CASSRAAGTGANVLTF. The CDR3 bases are TGTGCCAGCAGCCGCGCGGCTGGGACTGGGGCCAACGTCCTGACTTTC.

The chain joins TRBV7-2 to TRBJ1-6; D gene unclear. The V end was cut by 0 bases, the J end by 0 bases, with 9 bases between. Per the germline V gene, CDR1 is SGHTA and CDR2 is FQGNSA. This CDR3 contains 17 residues. CDR3 residues: CASSLAGRSSYNSPLHF. In DNA, the CDR3 is TGTGCCAGCAGCTTAGCAGGGCGTAGCTCCTATAATTCACCCCTCCACTTT.

The V call is TRBV4-1, the J call TRBJ1-2, with D possibly being TRBD1 (6 bases). The V and J ends lost 0 bases and 2 bases respectively, with 10 bases between them. Germline CDR1 and CDR2: MGHRA and YSYEKL. CDR3 length: 15 residues. The CDR3 DNA follows: TGCGCCAGCAGCCAAGACACAGGGAGGAACTATGGCTACACCTTC. Encoded protein: CASSQDTGRNYGYTF.

The chain recombines TRBV27 with TRBJ2-6; D ambiguous. Germline assignment: CDR1 MNHEY and CDR2 SMNVEV (reference sequence). V lost 3 bases and J 0 bases, leaving 21 bases between the germline ends. The CDR3 loop spans 20 amino acids. The CDR3 sequence: CASSLRRAYPSSSGANVLTF. CDR3 nucleotide sequence: TGTGCCAGCAGTTTGAGGAGAGCCTACCCTTCTAGCTCTGGGGCCAACGTCCTGACTTTC.

The chain links TRBV30 to TRBJ1-1, with D maybe TRBD1 (5 bases). Per germline, CDR1 GTSNPN and CDR2 SVGIG (reference sequence). The length of the CDR3 is 12 residues. Between the trimmed V and J ends, which lost 5 bases and 7 bases, there was a span of 14 bases. CDR3 in DNA: TGTGCCTGGTCCTGGGGCACTTTTGAAGCTTTCTTT. It codes for CAWSWGTFEAFF.

The chain carries TRBV6-1 and TRBJ2-7; D might be TRBD2 (5 bases). The CDR3 extends over 13 amino acids. CDR1 and CDR2 from the germline V gene are MNHNS and SASEGT. Trimming cost V 2 bases and J 4 bases, with 9 bases left between them. This chain's CDR3 is CASSELSGYEQYF. The CDR3 DNA reads as TGTGCCAGCAGTGAACTTTCGGGATACGAGCAGTACTTC.

V gene TRBV5-1 combines with J gene TRBJ1-1, with 8 bases aligning to TRBD1. Germline CDR1 is SGHRS and CDR2 is YFSETQ. With 4 bases clipped from V and 5 bases from J, the junction kept 7 bases outside the gene matches. The CDR3 sequence is 14 residues long. CDR3 in amino acids: CASSTQGARTEAFF. In DNA, the CDR3 is TGCGCCAGCAGCACGCAGGGGGCGCGGACTGAAGCTTTCTTT.

The chain's CDR3 is CASSGGQSTEAFF. The DNA of the CDR3 is TGCGCCAGCAGCGGCGGACAGTCAACTGAAGCTTTCTTT. This rearrangement joins TRBV5-1 to TRBJ1-1; perhaps TRBD1 as D (6 bases). The CDR3 has 13 residues. V was shortened by 4 bases and J by 5 bases, with 12 bases between the two germline ends. CDR1 is SGHRS and CDR2 is YFSETQ in the germline V gene. Together with reference TRBV5-1 and TRBJ1-1, the CDR3 gives the full variable domain: KAGVTQTPRYLIKTRGQQVTLSCSPISGHRSVSWYQQTPGQGLQFLFEYFSETQRNKGNFPGRFSGRQFSNSRSEMNVSTLELGDSALYLCASSGGQSTEAFFGQGTRLTVV.